These T cell receptor beta chains were read from a single sample in a study of cytomegalovirus exposure and HLA in healthy donors. Produced via immunoSEQ multiplex PCR; TCRdb's table is partial and in-frame only. The sample has some 130,000 clones; approximately 77% are singletons. The sample consisted of PBMCs. The receptors were sampled from a man aged 25-40 years in good health and CMV-seronegative. CDR3s include the opening cysteine and the closing phenylalanine or tryptophan. A D gene is named only where the DNA matches it firmly. Not all rows give a size; the values are once, few, many and, for expanded clones, a class.

V gene: TRBV9; D gene: TRBD2; clone size: .; J gene: TRBJ2-1; CDR3 DNA: TGTGCCAGCAGCGTAGTTGGAGCGGGAAGCAATGAGCAGTTCTTC; CDR3 protein: CASSVVGAGSNEQFF
V gene: TRBV2; D gene: .; clone size: .; J gene: TRBJ2-3; CDR3 DNA: TGTGCCAGCATGGGCTCGAGCACAGATACGCAGTATTTT; CDR3 protein: CASMGSSTDTQYF
V gene: TRBV5-1; D gene: TRBD2; clone size: .; J gene: TRBJ2-1; CDR3 DNA: TGCGCCAGCAGCTTGGGCGGGAGTGGGTACAATGAGCAGTTCTTC; CDR3 protein: CASSLGGSGYNEQFF
V gene: TRBV29-1; D gene: .; clone size: .; J gene: TRBJ2-2; CDR3 DNA: TGCAGCGTTGTGGTACAGATGGGCGGGGAGCTGTTTTTT; CDR3 protein: CSVVVQMGGELFF
V gene: TRBV2; D gene: TRBD1; clone size: .; J gene: TRBJ2-1; CDR3 DNA: TGTGCCAGCAGGCAACAGGGGGCGGCCTACAATGAGCAGTTCTTC; CDR3 protein: CASRQQGAAYNEQFF
V gene: TRBV28; D gene: .; clone size: .; J gene: TRBJ2-7; CDR3 DNA: TGTGCCAGCAGTCCCTTTTACGAGCAGTACTTC; CDR3 protein: CASSPFYEQYF
V gene: TRBV6-1; D gene: .; clone size: .; J gene: TRBJ2-7; CDR3 DNA: TGTGCCAGCAGCCGGGAGCCCACCTACGAGCAGTACTTC; CDR3 protein: CASSREPTYEQYF
V gene: TRBV19; D gene: .; clone size: few; J gene: TRBJ2-7; CDR3 DNA: TGTGCCAGTAGTTCTCCCGGGGAGGTCTCCTACGAGCAGTACTTC; CDR3 protein: CASSSPGEVSYEQYF
V gene: TRBV5-1; D gene: TRBD2; clone size: .; J gene: TRBJ2-1; CDR3 DNA: TGCGCCAGCAGAGCGGGACTAGCGGACAATGAGCAGTTCTTC; CDR3 protein: CASRAGLADNEQFF
V gene: TRBV7-7; D gene: TRBD2; clone size: .; J gene: TRBJ2-5; CDR3 DNA: TGTGCTAGCAGCCTAGCGGGAGAGGGCAAGACCCAGTACTTC; CDR3 protein: CASSLAGEGKTQYF